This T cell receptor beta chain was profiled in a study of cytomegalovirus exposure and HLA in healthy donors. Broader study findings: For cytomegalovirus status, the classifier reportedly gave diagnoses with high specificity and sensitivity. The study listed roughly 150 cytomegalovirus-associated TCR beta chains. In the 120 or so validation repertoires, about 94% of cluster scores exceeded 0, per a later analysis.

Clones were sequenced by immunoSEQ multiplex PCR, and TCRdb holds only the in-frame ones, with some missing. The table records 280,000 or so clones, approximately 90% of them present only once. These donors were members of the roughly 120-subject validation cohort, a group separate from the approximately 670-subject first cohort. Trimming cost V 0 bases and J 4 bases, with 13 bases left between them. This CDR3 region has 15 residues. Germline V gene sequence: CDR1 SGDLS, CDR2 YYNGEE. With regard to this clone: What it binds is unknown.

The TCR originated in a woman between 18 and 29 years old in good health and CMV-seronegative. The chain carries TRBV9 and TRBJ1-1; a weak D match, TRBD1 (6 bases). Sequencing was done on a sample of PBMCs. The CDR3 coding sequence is TGTGCCAGCAGCGTAGGAAAGGGGGACGGCACTGAAGCTTTCTTT. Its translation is CASSVGKGDGTEAFF.